This TCR beta chain was found in a study of blood T cell repertoires in COVID-19 (dated by TCRdb to 2018 to 2020). For the study in its entirety: Samples from collaborators originated in the United States, Italy and Spain and spanned both the acute and convalescent phases of COVID-19. Samples were obtained from the ongoing ImmuneRACE study (first 160 participants) and from some 1,300 subjects provided by 6 global collaborators. The prospective study material was composed of cDNA or gDNA derived from T cells, B-cell-depleted T cells, or PBMCs. Where available, HLA class I and class II types were obtained from metadata supplied by the sample provider rather than from assay-based typing. The dataset comprised deeply sampled blood TCRbeta repertoires from subjects exposed to, actively infected with, or recovered from COVID-19. A de-identified subject ID, COVID-19 status, age in years and sex were almost always included in the sample metadata. The repertoires were released in a freely available public database meant as a resource for research on the immune response to SARS-CoV-2. Broad study findings and their caveats: The quantity of clinical and demographic metadata differed by source and by participant and was supplied without curation.

Spanning cysteine to phenylalanine, the CDR3 consists of 14 amino acids. Only CDR3 DNA remains: 42 bases, in frame from the first base. Relative to germline, V is 1 base shorter and J is 5 bases shorter, with 12 bases between their ends. The germline V gene (reference sequence) sets CDR1 to SEHNR and CDR2 to FQNEAQ. Whole blood was collected in K2EDTA tubes by collaborating institutions according to the institutions' own protocols. Collaborator samples were shipped for TCRbeta analysis as frozen whole blood, isolated PBMCs, or DNA extracted from either sample type. Regarding this clone: Its specific antigen is unknown. Qualities for individual bases were not recorded, and no much larger clone is one base off.

TCRbeta CDR3 regions were amplified from genomic DNA by means of the immunoSEQ Assay, a bias-controlled multiplex PCR. As for how the authors treated the data: Within the assay, amplification of reference gene primers was used to estimate how many nucleated cells each sample contained. Sequence reads were collapsed and filtered to measure the absolute abundance of every unique TCRbeta CDR3 rearrangement. Productive Simpson clonality was computed per sample as the square root of Simpson's diversity index over productive rearrangements. TCRdb took this table from immuneACCESS and kept in-frame rearrangements with V and J called. Such tables lack part of the clones; where checked against another copy, unresolved V genes explain under half of the gap, and the rest is unexplained. The DNA gave D and trimming, while V, J and clone size come from that table. The sample table records some 170,000 clones; roughly 82% of these occur just once. Over 7.5% of the sample rests with the top ten.

Sequencing was performed on peripheral blood. The receptor chain draws on TRBV7-9 and TRBJ2-7; possibly the D gene is TRBD2, per 6 matching bases. This TCR was recovered from a woman in her 70s with acute or convalescent COVID-19. DNA sequence: TGTGCCAGCAGCTTAGGGCGGGGCCGAGACGAGCAGTACTTC. It translates to CASSLGRGRDEQYF.